The 14 T cell receptor beta chains reported below all come from one sample, sequenced in a study. Tregs were sorted as CD4+CD25+CD127-/low cells. TCRdb called the 5' RACE reads again in MiXCR, with one record for every CDR3 protein. The sample contains 35,000 to 50,000 distinct CDR3 sequences, about a fifth of which appear only once. Specimen: Tregs sorted from a lymph node. The receptors originated from a female donor with breast cancer.

This clonotype was seen a handful of times. This rearrangement joins TRBV9 to TRBJ2-1, with D perhaps matching TRBD2 (5 bases). This CDR3 spans 15 amino acids. The V and J ends lost 2 bases and 0 bases respectively, with 9 bases between them. Germline V gene data show CDR1 as SGDLS and CDR2 as YYNGEE. Here the CDR3 reads CASSVNGLSYNEQFF. The CDR3 nucleotides read TGTGCCAGCAGCGTTAACGGACTCTCCTACAATGAGCAGTTCTTC.

This clonotype came up a few times. Since a much larger clone is just one base distant, this may be a read error. This chain uses TRBV9 with TRBJ1-6; D might be TRBD1 (5 bases). In germline, CDR1 is SGDLS, CDR2 YYNGEE. There are 14 residues in the CDR3. The CDR3 protein is CTSSMTGGNSPLHF. In DNA, the CDR3 is TGTACCAGCAGCATGACTGGGGGGAATTCACCCCTCCACTTT. The full variable domain, completed using reference TRBV9 and TRBJ1-6, is DSGVTQTPKHLITATGQRVTLRCSPRSGDLSVYWYQQSLDQGLQFLIQYYNGEERAKGNILERFSAQQFPDLHSELNLSSLELGDSALYFCTSSMTGGNSPLHFGNGTRLTVT.

This clonotype was seen at least ten times. The V and J genes are TRBV12-3 or TRBV12-4 and TRBJ2-1; D is undetermined. CDR3 length equals 13 residues. Trimming shortened V by 5 bases and J by 8 bases, and 13 bases separated the two germline ends. CDR3 in amino acids: CASSPGRGDEQFF. CDR3 bases: TGTGCCAGCAGTCCCGGGCGAGGCGATGAGCAGTTCTTC.

This clonotype was observed a handful of times. The chain uses TRBV27 and TRBJ2-1; D not certain. The V gene lost 2 bases and the J gene lost 7 bases, with 9 bases spanning the gap. Germline CDR1 is MNHEY and CDR2 is SMNVEV (reference sequence). The CDR3 spans 13 residues. DNA of the CDR3: TGTGCCAGCAGTTTAACCATTCTGAATGAGCAGTTCTTC. This sequence encodes CASSLTILNEQFF.

This clonotype showed up just a few times. The V and J genes are TRBV6-2 or TRBV6-3 and TRBJ2-7; maybe TRBD2 (5 bases). This CDR3 contains 13 residues. The V and J ends lost 1 base and 4 bases respectively, with 8 bases between them. Per the germline V gene, CDR1 is MNHEY and CDR2 is SVGEGT. The CDR3 reads CASSYLAMYEQYF. The CDR3 DNA follows: TGTGCCAGCAGTTACTTAGCGATGTACGAGCAGTACTTC.

This clonotype was seen many times. The rearrangement uses TRBV7-2 and TRBJ1-5; maybe TRBD1 (5 bases). Trimming took 6 bases from V and 5 from J, leaving 14 bases between them. CDR1 is SGHTA and CDR2 is FQGNSA in the germline V gene. The CDR3 loop spans 14 amino acids. The DNA for the CDR3 is TGTGCCAGCAGACGGGCAGGGCGATATCAGCCCCAGCATTTT. This codes for CASRRAGRYQPQHF.

This clonotype was seen many times. The rearrangement uses TRBV20-1 and TRBJ2-5; D may be TRBD1 (5 bases). The length of the CDR3 is 11 residues. The ends were cut back, 6 bases at V and 5 bases at J, with 10 bases in the middle. Germline V lookup: CDR1 DFQATT, CDR2 SNEGSKA (reference sequence). The CDR3 region is CSAGQGETQYF. Here the CDR3 DNA reads TGCAGTGCAGGGCAGGGTGAGACCCAGTACTTC.

The rearrangement joins TRBV20-1 to TRBJ2-7, with 10 bases identical to TRBD2. This CDR3 contains 14 residues. Germline V gene lookup returns CDR1 DFQATT and CDR2 SNEGSKA (reference sequence). V trimming: 2 bases; J trimming: 5 bases; junction bases outside the gene matches: 6. The CDR3 loop is CSARLASGSNEQYF. The CDR3 nucleotides are TGCAGTGCTAGATTGGCTAGCGGGAGCAACGAGCAGTACTTC.

This clonotype appeared a few times. The gene calls are TRBV12-3 or TRBV12-4 and TRBJ1-2; D is ambiguous. CDR3 length equals 14 residues. V was cut by 3 bases and J by 0 bases, with 8 bases left in between. The CDR3 here is CASSFEVANYGYTF. The CDR3 DNA is TGTGCCAGCAGTTTTGAGGTAGCTAACTATGGCTACACCTTC.

This clonotype has a count of ten or more. The chain joins TRBV6-1 to TRBJ1-5; maybe TRBD1 (5 bases). This CDR3 region has 16 residues. CDR1 MNHNS and CDR2 SASEGT come from the germline V gene. V gave up 1 base and J gave up 9 bases, with 19 bases separating them. CDR3 protein: CASSEVRAAMWRPQHF. The CDR3 nucleotides read TGTGCCAGCAGTGAAGTCAGGGCCGCGATGTGGCGGCCCCAGCATTTT.

In regard to this clonotype: A much more abundant neighbour one base away suggests this may be a read error. The chain carries TRBV28 and TRBJ2-3; D unclear. The J call could be wrong; TRBJ1-5 is a better fit for the DNA end. This CDR3 contains 15 residues. The V gene's germline CDR1 is MDHEN and CDR2 SYDVKM. This CDR3 reads CASSFEEPGTDTQHF. CDR3 nucleotide sequence: TGTGCCAGCAGTTTCGAGGAGCCTGGCACAGATACGCAGCATTTT.

Concerning this clonotype itself: Possible read error: a much larger clone is one base away. This rearrangement joins TRBV7-8 to TRBJ2-5, with 9 nucleotides matching TRBD2. The CDR3 covers 18 residues. The germline gives CDR1 SGHVS, CDR2 FQNEAQ. The CDR3 bases are TGTGCCAGCAGCGTAAGACTAGCGGTGAGCCGATACCCAGAGGCCCAGTACTTC. Translation: CASSVRLAVSRYPEAQYF.

This clonotype is labeled as medium-sized (0.01 to 0.1%). The chain employs TRBV6-6 and TRBJ1-5; unclear D gene. Germline loops: CDR1 MNHNY, CDR2 SVGAGI (reference sequence). Trimming pared 2 bases from V and 4 bases from J, leaving 15 bases between. The CDR3 has 16 residues. The CDR3 bases are TGTGCCAGCAGTTACGGCGATCGGACTTGGAATCAGCCCCAGCATTTT. This sequence encodes CASSYGDRTWNQPQHF.

This clonotype was observed many times. The genes are TRBV20-1 and TRBJ2-2; TRBD1 matches at 10 bases. The V gene end was trimmed by 5 bases and the J gene end by 6 bases; junction bases not matched to a gene: 6. The length of the CDR3 is 14 residues. The germline V gene has CDR1 DFQATT and CDR2 SNEGSKA (reference sequence). The CDR3 DNA follows: TGCAGTGCTCCCCGGACAGGGGGTCCCGGGGAGCTGTTTTTT. It codes for CSAPRTGGPGELFF.